Listed below are T cell receptor beta chains from one sample, sequenced in a study of CD4+ T cells in melanoma. The method was immunoSEQ multiplex PCR; TCRdb's version includes in-frame clones alone and lacks a portion of them. The sample includes roughly 150,000 clones, around 90% seen only once; the top ten take about 1.5%. Source of these receptors: a human donor with melanoma. Each CDR3 is given with its conserved first and last residue. The order of the fields is D gene, CDR3 length, clone size, J gene, V gene, CDR3 DNA, CDR3 protein. D genes are given only for firm matches. Rows give clone size only sometimes, using once, few, many, or a class for an expanded clone.

d_call: -; cdr3_length: 16; clone_size: -; j_call: TRBJ2-5; v_call: TRBV9; cdr3_nt: TGTGCCAGCAGCGTAGAAGGTGGACAGTTACAAGAGACCCAGTACTTC; cdr3_aa: CASSVEGGQLQETQYF
d_call: TRBD2; cdr3_length: 12; clone_size: -; j_call: TRBJ2-3; v_call: TRBV5-6; cdr3_nt: TGTGCCAGCAGCTTGACGGGGAGGGCGCAGTATTTT; cdr3_aa: CASSLTGRAQYF
d_call: -; cdr3_length: 13; clone_size: -; j_call: TRBJ2-4; v_call: TRBV6-5; cdr3_nt: TGTGCCAGCAGGACAGTAGCCAAAAACATTCAGTACTTC; cdr3_aa: CASRTVAKNIQYF
d_call: -; cdr3_length: 13; clone_size: -; j_call: TRBJ2-1; v_call: TRBV5-5; cdr3_nt: TGTGCCAGCAGCGGGGACACCCACAATGAGCAGTTCTTC; cdr3_aa: CASSGDTHNEQFF
d_call: TRBD1; cdr3_length: 13; clone_size: -; j_call: TRBJ2-7; v_call: TRBV5-1; cdr3_nt: TGCGCCAGCAGCCGACAGGGTAGCTACGAGCAGTACTTC; cdr3_aa: CASSRQGSYEQYF
d_call: -; cdr3_length: 14; clone_size: -; j_call: TRBJ1-5; v_call: TRBV6-1; cdr3_nt: TGTGCCAGCAGCGGACATGCGGGCAATCAGCCCCAGCATTTT; cdr3_aa: CASSGHAGNQPQHF
d_call: -; cdr3_length: 15; clone_size: -; j_call: TRBJ1-2; v_call: TRBV5-4; cdr3_nt: TGTGCCAGCAGCTTGTCAGGGCCAAATAGCTTAGGCTACACCTTC; cdr3_aa: CASSLSGPNSLGYTF
d_call: -; cdr3_length: 15; clone_size: -; j_call: TRBJ2-5; v_call: TRBV5-1; cdr3_nt: TGCGCCAGCAGCCGGGGGGGGGACAGTCAAGAGACCCAGTACTTC; cdr3_aa: CASSRGGDSQETQYF
d_call: TRBD2; cdr3_length: 15; clone_size: -; j_call: TRBJ2-3; v_call: TRBV6-5; cdr3_nt: TGTGCCAGCAGTCCTAGCGGAAGGCTCACAGATACGCAGTATTTT; cdr3_aa: CASSPSGRLTDTQYF
d_call: TRBD2; cdr3_length: 15; clone_size: -; j_call: TRBJ2-3; v_call: TRBV7-3; cdr3_nt: TGTGCCAGCACCGTTAGCGGGGGGGCCTCAGATACGCAGTATTTT; cdr3_aa: CASTVSGGASDTQYF
d_call: -; cdr3_length: 15; clone_size: -; j_call: TRBJ2-7; v_call: TRBV10-3; cdr3_nt: TGTGCCATCAGTGACCCCAGGTCCTCTCAGAACGAGCAGTACTTC; cdr3_aa: CAISDPRSSQNEQYF
d_call: -; cdr3_length: 14; clone_size: -; j_call: TRBJ1-2; v_call: TRBV14; cdr3_nt: TGTGCCAGCAGCCAAGTAGGCGGAAACTATGGCTACACCTTC; cdr3_aa: CASSQVGGNYGYTF
d_call: -; cdr3_length: 16; clone_size: once; j_call: TRBJ1-5; v_call: TRBV19; cdr3_nt: TGTGCCAGTACCGGGCGGGCAGGGGATAGCAATCAGCCCCAGCATTTT; cdr3_aa: CASTGRAGDSNQPQHF
d_call: -; cdr3_length: 12; clone_size: -; j_call: TRBJ1-1; v_call: TRBV10-3; cdr3_nt: TGTGCCATCAGTGAGGGAGAGGGGGATGCTTTCTTT; cdr3_aa: CAISEGEGDAFF
d_call: -; cdr3_length: 16; clone_size: -; j_call: TRBJ1-5; v_call: TRBV4-3; cdr3_nt: TGCGCCAGCAGCCAAGATCGGAGAAATAGCAATCAGCCCCAGCATTTT; cdr3_aa: CASSQDRRNSNQPQHF
d_call: -; cdr3_length: 15; clone_size: -; j_call: TRBJ1-1; v_call: TRBV7-6; cdr3_nt: TGTGCCAGCAGCTTAGGGGGCATTAGGAACACTGAAGCTTTCTTT; cdr3_aa: CASSLGGIRNTEAFF
d_call: TRBD1; cdr3_length: 16; clone_size: once; j_call: TRBJ2-3; v_call: TRBV27; cdr3_nt: TGTGCCAGCAGTCCCTATCTGGGACAGCCCCGAGATACGCAGTATTTT; cdr3_aa: CASSPYLGQPRDTQYF
d_call: -; cdr3_length: 14; clone_size: -; j_call: TRBJ1-3; v_call: TRBV6-5; cdr3_nt: TGTGCCAGCAGATCTTACAACTCTGGAAACACCATATATTTT; cdr3_aa: CASRSYNSGNTIYF
d_call: -; cdr3_length: 14; clone_size: -; j_call: TRBJ2-2; v_call: TRBV7-2; cdr3_nt: TGTGCCAGCAGCTTAGGGGGGAACACCGGGGAGCTGTTTTTT; cdr3_aa: CASSLGGNTGELFF
d_call: -; cdr3_length: 14; clone_size: -; j_call: TRBJ2-7; v_call: TRBV9; cdr3_nt: TGTGCCAGCAGCCGCGGGACCCTCTCCTACGAGCAGTACTTC; cdr3_aa: CASSRGTLSYEQYF
d_call: -; cdr3_length: 17; clone_size: -; j_call: TRBJ2-7; v_call: TRBV18; cdr3_nt: TGTGCCAGCTCACCACATACACAATTCAGGGGCCAGGGCGAGCAGTACTTC; cdr3_aa: CASSPHTQFRGQGEQYF
d_call: TRBD2; cdr3_length: 15; clone_size: -; j_call: TRBJ2-3; v_call: TRBV6-6; cdr3_nt: TGTGCCAGCAGTTACTCTAGCGGGGGCCCTCATACGCAGTATTTT; cdr3_aa: CASSYSSGGPHTQYF
d_call: -; cdr3_length: 17; clone_size: -; j_call: TRBJ2-5; v_call: TRBV27; cdr3_nt: TGTGCCAGCAGTTTATCGCTGGTAGTGGGGGGGCCGAAGACCCAGTACTTC; cdr3_aa: CASSLSLVVGGPKTQYF
d_call: -; cdr3_length: 14; clone_size: -; j_call: TRBJ2-7; v_call: TRBV13; cdr3_nt: TGTGCCAGCAGCCCAGCGGTAGCATCGTACGAGCAGTACTTC; cdr3_aa: CASSPAVASYEQYF
d_call: -; cdr3_length: 13; clone_size: -; j_call: TRBJ1-6; v_call: TRBV5-4; cdr3_nt: TGTGCCAGCAGCCCAGGACCTAATTCACCCCTCCACTTT; cdr3_aa: CASSPGPNSPLHF
d_call: -; cdr3_length: 13; clone_size: -; j_call: TRBJ2-3; v_call: TRBV6-5; cdr3_nt: TGTGCCAGCAGTCTCCCGGGCACAGATACGCAGTATTTT; cdr3_aa: CASSLPGTDTQYF
d_call: -; cdr3_length: 13; clone_size: once; j_call: TRBJ2-7; v_call: TRBV6-1; cdr3_nt: TGTGCCAGCAGTGAAGGGAGGGTCGGGGAGCAGTACTTC; cdr3_aa: CASSEGRVGEQYF
d_call: TRBD2; cdr3_length: 17; clone_size: -; j_call: TRBJ2-7; v_call: TRBV7-9; cdr3_nt: TGTGCCAGCAGCTTCGTGACTAGCGGGGTCCGGACCTACGAGCAGTACTTC; cdr3_aa: CASSFVTSGVRTYEQYF
d_call: -; cdr3_length: 15; clone_size: -; j_call: TRBJ2-1; v_call: TRBV5-1; cdr3_nt: TGCGCCAGCAGAATCAACGGGGAGGAGTACAATGAGCAGTTCTTC; cdr3_aa: CASRINGEEYNEQFF
d_call: -; cdr3_length: 14; clone_size: -; j_call: TRBJ1-3; v_call: TRBV18; cdr3_nt: TGTGCCAGCTCACCAGTGGACACTGGAAACACCATATATTTT; cdr3_aa: CASSPVDTGNTIYF